Listed here are 11 T cell receptor beta chains from one sample, sequenced in a study of T cell changes during pregnancy in multiple sclerosis. Using immunoSEQ multiplex PCR, the repertoire was profiled, and TCRdb retains in-frame clones only, with some absent. The repertoire includes around 13,000 clones, about nine tenths of them detected once, and 9.5% to 15% sits in the top ten. The material was CD8+ T cells from peripheral blood mononuclear cells, obtained after pregnancy. These receptors originate from a female donor in good health, enrolled as a control in a pregnancy study.

This clone was counted only a few times. This chain connects TRBV7-9 to TRBJ2-5; D gene unclear. In germline, CDR1 is SEHNR, CDR2 FQNEAQ (reference sequence). V was clipped by 3 bases and J by 3 bases, with 8 bases between them. There are 13 residues in the CDR3. The CDR3 reads CASSLGSEETQYF. The CDR3 DNA sequence: TGTGCCAGCAGCTTGGGCAGTGAAGAGACCCAGTACTTC. Together with reference TRBV7-9 and TRBJ2-5, the CDR3 gives the full variable domain: DTGVSQNPRHKITKRGQNVTFRCDPISEHNRLYWYRQTLGQGPEFLTYFQNEAQLEKSRLLSDRFSAERPKGSFSTLEIQRTEQGDSAMYLCASSLGSEETQYFGPGTRLLVL.

This chain joins TRBV9 and TRBJ2-3; 8 bases line up with TRBD2. Germline V gene lookup returns CDR1 SGDLS and CDR2 YYNGEE. The V segment lost 3 bases and the J segment 3 bases; nucleotides outside the gene matches: 6. This CDR3 contains 15 residues. CDR3 amino acids: CASSENSGATDTQYF. The CDR3, as DNA: TGTGCCAGCAGCGAAAATAGCGGGGCTACAGATACGCAGTATTTT.

The CDR3 sequence is CSVRYRRDFGSVVGDEQFF. CDR3 nucleotide sequence: TGCAGCGTGCGATATCGAAGGGACTTCGGGAGCGTCGTCGGTGATGAGCAGTTCTTC. This chain connects TRBV29-1 to TRBJ2-1, with D possibly matching TRBD2 (6 bases). This CDR3 comprises 19 residues. The germline CDR1 and CDR2 sequences are SQVTM and ANQGSEA. V gave up 6 bases and J gave up 8 bases, with 35 bases separating them.

V gene TRBV5-4 combines with J gene TRBJ2-1; D is possibly TRBD1 (6 bases). V gave up 4 bases and J gave up 3 bases, with 11 bases separating them. The CDR3 covers 14 residues. Germline V CDR1 and CDR2: SGHNT, YYREEE (reference sequence). The CDR3 sequence is CASSPWGLYNEQFF. CDR3 nucleotide sequence: TGTGCCAGCAGCCCCTGGGGGCTCTACAATGAGCAGTTCTTC.

The gene calls are TRBV11-2 and TRBJ1-2; D is unresolved. The germline V and J ends were trimmed by 0 bases and 3 bases, with 11 bases remaining between them. Germline-derived CDR1 and CDR2 are SGHAT and FQNNGV. The CDR3 has 15 amino acids. For the CDR3, the DNA is TGTGCCAGCAGCTTAGATCAGCGGGCGGACTATGGCTACACCTTC. Amino acids: CASSLDQRADYGYTF.

The V call is TRBV11-2, the J call TRBJ2-5; 7 positions agree with TRBD2. Germline V CDR1 and CDR2: SGHAT, FQNNGV. This CDR3 is 14 amino acids long. V dropped 2 bases and J dropped 0; count of bases not matched to a gene: 0. For the CDR3, the DNA is TGTGCCAGCAGCTTACTAGCGGACCAAGAGACCCAGTACTTC. This codes for CASSLLADQETQYF.

The CDR3 here is CASSYGSSGMGNQPQHF. CDR3 nucleotides: TGTGCCAGCAGTTATGGTTCCTCAGGGATGGGCAATCAGCCCCAGCATTTT. This chain joins TRBV6-9 and TRBJ1-5, with D perhaps matching TRBD1 (5 bases). The V gene's germline CDR1 is MNHGY and CDR2 SVAAGI. The V gene lost 2 bases and the J gene lost 2 bases, with 16 bases spanning the gap. This CDR3 has 17 residues.

The rearrangement uses TRBV7-2 and TRBJ2-7, with D perhaps matching TRBD2 (5 bases). The CDR3 has 14 amino acids. V lost 3 bases and J 7 bases, leaving 16 bases between the germline ends. Germline CDR1 and CDR2: SGHTA and FQGNSA. This chain's CDR3 is CASSLGGLPWEQYF. The DNA of the CDR3 is TGTGCCAGCAGCTTGGGCGGGTTACCTTGGGAGCAGTACTTC.

CDR3 amino acids: CAGGTGDSTGELFF. In DNA, the CDR3 is TGTGCCGGGGGGACAGGGGACAGCACCGGGGAGCTGTTTTTT. The genes are TRBV2 and TRBJ2-2, with 10 bases that match TRBD1. The V and J ends lost 11 bases and 4 bases, in that order; junction bases with no gene match: 7. The V gene's germline CDR1 is SNHLY and CDR2 FYNNEI. This CDR3 region has 14 residues.

The chain uses TRBV7-2 and TRBJ2-7, with D tentatively TRBD2 (6 bases). The germline V and J ends were trimmed by 5 bases and 4 bases, with 21 bases remaining between them. CDR3 length: 16 amino acids. Germline V lookup: CDR1 SGHTA, CDR2 FQGNSA. The CDR3 DNA sequence: TGTGCCAGCAGCACTTTGGACGGGACTTCCCAGTACGAGCAGTACTTC. Translating it yields CASSTLDGTSQYEQYF.

This chain links TRBV11-2 with TRBJ1-1; the D is unclear. CDR1 SGHAT and CDR2 FQNNGV come from the germline V gene. The CDR3 consists of 14 residues. Deletions cut 1 base from V and 1 base from J, with 7 bases between. The chain's CDR3 is CASSLVTRNTEAFF. CDR3 in DNA: TGTGCCAGCAGCTTAGTTACGAGGAACACTGAAGCTTTCTTT.